This entry concerns a single T cell receptor beta chain. The antigen is undetermined. Trimming shortened V by 9 bases and J by 6 bases, and 19 bases separated the two germline ends. The CDR3 sequence is 14 residues long. CDR1 and CDR2 (germline): SGHVS, FNYEAQ. The sample is drawn from a study of cytomegalovirus exposure and HLA in healthy donors. Study overall: A previous analysis identified approximately 110 million unique TCR beta sequences derived from 180 million or so T cells. Study observations and caveats: Earlier findings revealed that most TCR beta V segments proved productive either about 87% or about 30% of the time.

This cohort consisted of healthy bone marrow donors. There were likely unrecorded immune exposures, though donors were nominally healthy when sampled. The PCR had 60 Vbeta and 13 Jbeta primers. Clones were read by immunoSEQ multiplex PCR, and TCRdb kept only the in-frame ones, dropping some. The sample holds about 160,000 clones, roughly three quarters seen once. This chain links TRBV7-6 with TRBJ2-3; D possibly corresponds to TRBD2 (5 bases). The sequencing sample was made of PBMCs. The origin of this receptor is a man between 40 and 49 years old in good health and CMV-seropositive. The CDR3: CASATGLPLDTQYF. The CDR3 DNA reads as TGTGCCAGTGCCACCGGACTGCCCCTGGATACGCAGTATTTT.